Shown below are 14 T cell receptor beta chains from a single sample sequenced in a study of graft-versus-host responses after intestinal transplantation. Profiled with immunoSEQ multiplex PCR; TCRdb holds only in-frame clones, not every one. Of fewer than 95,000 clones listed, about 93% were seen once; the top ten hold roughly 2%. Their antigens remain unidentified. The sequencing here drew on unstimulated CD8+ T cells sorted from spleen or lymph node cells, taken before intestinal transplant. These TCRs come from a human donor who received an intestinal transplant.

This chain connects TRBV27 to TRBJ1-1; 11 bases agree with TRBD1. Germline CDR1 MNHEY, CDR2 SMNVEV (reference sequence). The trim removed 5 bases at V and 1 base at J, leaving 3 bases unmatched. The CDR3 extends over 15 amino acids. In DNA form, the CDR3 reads TGTGCCAGCAGTCCCGGGACAGGGGGGAACACTGAAGCTTTCTTT. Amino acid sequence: CASSPGTGGNTEAFF.

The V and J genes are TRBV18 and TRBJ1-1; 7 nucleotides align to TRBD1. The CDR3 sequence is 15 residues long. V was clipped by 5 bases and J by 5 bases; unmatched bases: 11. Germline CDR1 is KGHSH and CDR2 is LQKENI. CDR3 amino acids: CASSTRGQTQTEAFF. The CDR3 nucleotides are TGTGCCAGCTCAACCCGGGGACAGACCCAGACTGAAGCTTTCTTT.

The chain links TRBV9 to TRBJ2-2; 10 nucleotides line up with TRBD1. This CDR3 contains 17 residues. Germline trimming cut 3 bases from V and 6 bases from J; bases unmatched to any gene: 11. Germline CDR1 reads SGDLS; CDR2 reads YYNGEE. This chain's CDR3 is CASSGAGTGAGSGELFF. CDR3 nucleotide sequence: TGTGCCAGCAGCGGAGCGGGGACAGGGGCGGGGTCCGGGGAGCTGTTTTTT.

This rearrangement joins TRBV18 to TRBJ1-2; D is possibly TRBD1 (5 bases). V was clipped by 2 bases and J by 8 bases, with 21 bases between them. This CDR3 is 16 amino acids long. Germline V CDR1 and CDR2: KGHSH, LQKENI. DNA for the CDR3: TGTGCCAGCTCACCATACACGGAACCGGGACTAGGGGGCTACACCTTC. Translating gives CASSPYTEPGLGGYTF. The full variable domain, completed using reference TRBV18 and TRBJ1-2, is NAGVMQNPRHLVRRRGQEARLRCSPMKGHSHVYWYRQLPEEGLKFMVYLQKENIIDESGMPKERFSAEFPKEGPSILRIQQVVRGDSAAYFCASSPYTEPGLGGYTFGSGTRLTVV.

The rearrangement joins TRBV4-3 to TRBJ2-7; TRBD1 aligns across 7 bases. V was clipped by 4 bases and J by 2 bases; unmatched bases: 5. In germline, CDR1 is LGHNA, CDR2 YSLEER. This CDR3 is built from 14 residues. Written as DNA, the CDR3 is TGCGCCAGCAGCCTCACGGGACAGACCTACGAGCAGTACTTC. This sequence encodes CASSLTGQTYEQYF.

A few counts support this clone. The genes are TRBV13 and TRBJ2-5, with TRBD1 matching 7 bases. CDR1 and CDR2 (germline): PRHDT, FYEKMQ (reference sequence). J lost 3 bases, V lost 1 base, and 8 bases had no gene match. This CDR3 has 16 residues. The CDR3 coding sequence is TGTGCCAGCAGCTTAGCGGTACAGGGGAAGGAAGAGACCCAGTACTTC. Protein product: CASSLAVQGKEETQYF.

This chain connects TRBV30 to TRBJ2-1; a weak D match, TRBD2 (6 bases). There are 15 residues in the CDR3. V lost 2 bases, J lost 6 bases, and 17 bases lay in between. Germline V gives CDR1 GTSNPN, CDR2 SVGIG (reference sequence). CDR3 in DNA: TGTGCCTGGAGTCTCCGTGGGGGGAGCGTCAATGAGCAGTTCTTC. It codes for CAWSLRGGSVNEQFF.

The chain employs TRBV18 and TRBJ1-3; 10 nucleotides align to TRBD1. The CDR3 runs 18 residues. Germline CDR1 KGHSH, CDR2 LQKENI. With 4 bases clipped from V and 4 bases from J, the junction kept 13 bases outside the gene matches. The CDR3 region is CASSRSAGTGDEGNTIYF. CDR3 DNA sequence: TGTGCCAGCTCACGTAGTGCCGGGACAGGGGATGAAGGAAACACCATATATTTT.

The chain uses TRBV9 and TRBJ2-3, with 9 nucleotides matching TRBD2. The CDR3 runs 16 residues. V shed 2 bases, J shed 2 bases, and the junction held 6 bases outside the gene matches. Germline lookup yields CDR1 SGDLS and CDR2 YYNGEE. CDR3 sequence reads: CASSVRAGGPTDTQYF. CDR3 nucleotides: TGTGCCAGCAGCGTCCGGGCGGGGGGGCCCACAGATACGCAGTATTTT.

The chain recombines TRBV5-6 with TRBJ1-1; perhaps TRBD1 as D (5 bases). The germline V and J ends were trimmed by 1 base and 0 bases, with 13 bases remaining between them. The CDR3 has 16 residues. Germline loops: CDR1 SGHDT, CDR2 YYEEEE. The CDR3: CASSLRGGTMNTEAFF. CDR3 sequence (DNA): TGTGCCAGCAGCTTGAGGGGCGGTACCATGAACACTGAAGCTTTCTTT.

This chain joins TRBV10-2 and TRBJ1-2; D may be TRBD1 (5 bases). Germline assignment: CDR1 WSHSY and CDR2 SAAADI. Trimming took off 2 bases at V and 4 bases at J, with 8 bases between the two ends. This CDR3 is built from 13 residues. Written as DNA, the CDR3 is TGCGCCAGCAGTGAGGCAGGGATCTATGGCTACACCTTC. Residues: CASSEAGIYGYTF.

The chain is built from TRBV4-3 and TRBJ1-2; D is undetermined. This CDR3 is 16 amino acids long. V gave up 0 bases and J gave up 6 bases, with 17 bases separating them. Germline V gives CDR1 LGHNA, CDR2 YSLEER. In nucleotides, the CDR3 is TGCGCCAGCAGCCAAGATGTCGAGCGCGGTCCTAATGGCTACACCTTC. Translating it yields CASSQDVERGPNGYTF.

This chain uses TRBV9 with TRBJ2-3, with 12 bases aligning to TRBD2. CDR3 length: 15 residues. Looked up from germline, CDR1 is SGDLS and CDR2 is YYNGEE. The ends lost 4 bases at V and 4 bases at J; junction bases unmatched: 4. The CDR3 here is CASSTSGGPPDTQYF. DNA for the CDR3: TGTGCCAGCAGCACTAGCGGGGGGCCCCCAGATACGCAGTATTTT.

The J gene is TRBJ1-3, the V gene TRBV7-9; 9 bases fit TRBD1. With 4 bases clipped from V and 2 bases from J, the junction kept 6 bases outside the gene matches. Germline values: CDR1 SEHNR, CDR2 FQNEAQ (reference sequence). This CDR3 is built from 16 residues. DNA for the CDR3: TGTGCCAGCAGCTCCACCGGGGACAGGGCTGGAAACACCATATATTTT. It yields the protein CASSSTGDRAGNTIYF.